These 19 T cell receptor delta chains originate from one sample sequenced in a study of gamma-delta T cells after stem cell transplantation. TCRdb re-identified clones in the RT-PCR reads via CATT. The table lists fewer than 3,000 delta-chain clones, 2.5% to 3% of them singletons. The sequencing sample was made of gamma-delta T cells. All receptors come from a human donor. It is not recorded whose cells these are; they may come from a transplant donor.

Of note for this clone: Since a much larger clone is just one base distant, this may be a read error. For the CDR3, the DNA is TGTGCCTGTGACTCACTATTAGCAACCGATAAACTCATCTTT. It is translated as CACDSLLATDKLIF. The genes are TRDV2 and TRDJ1; D gene unclear. This CDR3 region has 14 residues. V shed 3 bases and J shed 2 bases, with 12 bases lying between them. Germline V gives CDR1 GEAIGNYY, CDR2 EKD.

This clone was detected a few times. TCRdb assigns this DNA the protein of a much larger clone, which departs from its translation at residue 8; this likely reflects a read error, and the protein shown comes from translating the DNA. The gene calls are TRDV2 and TRDJ1; 8 bases match TRDD3. CDR1 GEAIGNYY and CDR2 EKD come from the germline V gene. Trimming took 3 bases from V and 0 from J; bases not matched to a gene: 8. CDR3 length: 16 residues. In nucleotides, the CDR3 is TGTGCCTGTGACGTACTGGGGGCGCCAAACACCGATAAACTCATCTTT. Its protein product is CACDVLGAPNTDKLIF.

A remark on this clone: A read error is the likely source, as a far larger clone sits one nucleotide away. The same CDR3 can be traced to other DNA sequences in this sample. This chain joins TRDV2 and TRDJ1; possible D gene TRDD3, 5 bases. Per germline, CDR1 GEAIGNYY and CDR2 EKD. Trimming took 7 bases from V and 0 from J, leaving 32 bases between them. The CDR3 contains 20 residues. The chain's CDR3 is CACDSLASGDTVPYTDKLIF. For the CDR3, the DNA is TGTGCCTGCGACTCCCTTGCGTCTGGCGATACAGTCCCCTACACCGATAAACTCATCTTT.

The chain combines TRDV2 with TRDJ1, with 9 bases lining up with TRDD3. CDR1 GEAIGNYY and CDR2 EKD come from the germline V gene. The J segment lost 0 bases and the V segment lost 0 bases, leaving 10 bases of the junction unmatched. The CDR3 length is 18 residues. CDR3 bases: TGTGCCTGTGACACCATCGTAGCTGGGGGATCGGACACCGATAAACTCATCTTT. Amino acids: CACDTIVAGGSDTDKLIF.

This clone was recorded many times. The chain combines TRDV2 with TRDJ1; 8 nucleotides agree with TRDD3. V shed 3 bases, J shed 0 bases, and the junction held 11 bases outside the gene matches. Germline CDR1 GEAIGNYY, CDR2 EKD. The CDR3 runs 17 residues. CDR3 nucleotide sequence: TGTGCCTGTGACCCTCTACTGGGGGTTACGTACACCGATAAACTCATCTTT. Protein product: CACDPLLGVTYTDKLIF.

As regards this clone: For this DNA, TCRdb reports the protein of a much larger clone, which diverges at residue 4, most likely from a read error; the protein presented here is translated directly from the DNA. This chain uses TRDV2 with TRDJ3, with 10 bases aligning to TRDD3. This CDR3 has 19 residues. Germline-derived CDR1 and CDR2 are GEAIGNYY and EKD. CDR3 loop: CACNTVGDTLSWDTRQMFF. The DNA for the CDR3 is TGTGCCTGTAACACCGTGGGGGATACACTCTCCTGGGACACCCGACAGATGTTTTTC.

By share, this clone ranks as large. The genes are TRDV2 and TRDJ3, with 8 positions matching TRDD3. This CDR3 comprises 18 residues. Per the germline V gene, CDR1 is GEAIGNYY and CDR2 is EKD. With 2 bases clipped from V and 2 bases from J, the junction kept 7 bases outside the gene matches. CDR3 loop: CACDSWGNDPWDTRQMFF. The CDR3 bases are TGTGCCTGTGACAGCTGGGGGAACGACCCCTGGGACACCCGACAGATGTTTTTC.

This clone has just a few counts. This likely reflects a read error, since a far larger clone is one base away. The chain joins TRDV2 to TRDJ1; 8 nucleotides align to TRDD3. Losses at the gene ends were 5 bases for V and 0 bases for J; bases not matched to a gene: 10. The CDR3 runs 16 residues. CDR1 is GEAIGNYY and CDR2 is EKD in the germline V gene. CDR3 nucleotides: TGTGCCTGTGGTTTACTGGGGGCTCAGTACACCGATAAACTCATCTTT. This codes for CACGLLGAQYTDKLIF.

This clone was seen a handful of times. The chain joins TRDV2 to TRDJ1; 12 nucleotides align to TRDD3. Trimming took 3 bases from V and 2 from J; bases not matched to a gene: 6. The CDR3 spans 16 residues. Germline-derived CDR1 and CDR2 are GEAIGNYY and EKD. CDR3 protein: CACDSVLGDTTDKLIF. DNA for the CDR3: TGTGCCTGTGACTCCGTACTGGGGGATACAACCGATAAACTCATCTTT.

A few counts support this clone. Since a much larger clone is just one base distant, this may be a read error. The chain couples TRDV2 to TRDJ1; 13 bases map to TRDD3. The V gene's germline CDR1 is GEAIGNYY and CDR2 EKD. The CDR3 extends over 21 amino acids. CDR3 nucleotide sequence: TGTGCCCGTGACACCGTCGTACTGGGGGATACGAGTGAAAAACGGACCGATAAACTCATCTTT. Translating gives CARDTVVLGDTSEKRTDKLIF.

As for this clone: A read error is the likely source, as a far larger clone sits one nucleotide away. This chain connects TRDV2 to TRDJ1; TRDD3 matches at 7 bases. The ends lost 2 bases at V and 4 bases at J; junction bases unmatched: 15. There are 17 residues in the CDR3. The germline CDR1 and CDR2 sequences are GEAIGNYY and EKD. As DNA, the CDR3 is TGTGCCTGTGACAACCTGGGGGTCACGGCGACCATCGATAAACTCATCTTT. Protein product: CACDNLGVTATIDKLIF.

There are a few counts of this clone. A far larger clone is just one base off, so this is likely a read error. Additional DNA sequences in this sample encode the identical CDR3. The rearrangement uses TRDV2 and TRDJ1; 13 nucleotides align to TRDD3. Unmatched junction bases numbered 20, after V lost 1 base and J lost 1 base. The V gene's germline CDR1 is GEAIGNYY and CDR2 EKD. The length of the CDR3 is 22 residues. CDR3 loop: CACDTGALLGDTGLRGTDKLIF. CDR3 DNA: TGTGCCTGTGACACTGGGGCCCTACTGGGGGATACGGGGCTACGAGGCACCGATAAACTCATCTTT.

The chain combines TRDV2 with TRDJ1; 10 nucleotides agree with TRDD3. The CDR3 length is 17 residues. V was pared by 3 bases and J by 0 bases, with 9 bases of the junction left unmatched. From germline, CDR1 is GEAIGNYY and CDR2 EKD. In DNA, the CDR3 is TGTGCCTGTGACGTACTGGGGGATCATTCTAACACCGATAAACTCATCTTT. Its protein product is CACDVLGDHSNTDKLIF.

This clone was counted a few times. At one of its ends the junction is not consistent with the germline gene, which may arise from a read error. CDR3 DNA sequence: TGTGCCTGTGACATTACTGGGGGATTCTGGGACACCCGACAGACGTTTTTC. Residues: CACDITGGFWDTRQTFF. This sequence joins TRDV2 and TRDJ3; 10 bases match TRDD3. This CDR3 region has 17 residues. Per germline, CDR1 GEAIGNYY and CDR2 EKD.

By share, this clone ranks as medium-sized (0.01 to 0.1%). The V and J genes are TRDV2 and TRDJ1; D is perhaps TRDD3 (6 bases). Germline V gives CDR1 GEAIGNYY, CDR2 EKD. Trimming cost V 1 base and J 4 bases, with 15 bases left between them. CDR3 length equals 15 residues. The CDR3 protein is CACDTLGGPYDKLIF. CDR3 nucleotide sequence: TGTGCCTGTGACACGCTAGGGGGACCATACGATAAACTCATCTTT.

This clone qualifies as medium-sized. A single base separates this from a much larger clone, so it may be a read error. The rearrangement uses TRDV2 and TRDJ1, with D perhaps matching TRDD3 (5 bases). The CDR3 runs 14 residues. The germline V and J ends were trimmed by 3 bases and 2 bases, with 12 bases remaining between them. Germline V gene lookup returns CDR1 GEAIGNYY and CDR2 EKD. The CDR3 bases are TGTGCCTGTGACGCACTTCTGGGTACCGATAAACTCATCTTT. Its protein is CACDALLGTDKLIF.

About this clone itself: The protein TCRdb lists belongs to a much larger clone and differs from this DNA's translation at residue 12, which points to a read error; the protein shown is made from the DNA. The genes are TRDV2 and TRDJ1; the match to TRDD3 covers 11 bases. The J segment lost 2 bases and the V segment lost 0 bases, leaving 10 bases of the junction unmatched. Per the germline V gene, CDR1 is GEAIGNYY and CDR2 is EKD. CDR3 size: 18 residues. CDR3 coding DNA: TGTGCCTGTGACACCGTTGATGGGGGATACGCAGAGACCGATAAACTCATCTTT. As protein: CACDTVDGGYAETDKLIF.

This clone was observed a few times. A read error may be the cause here, since a much bigger clone is one base away. This sample includes further DNA sequences coding for the same CDR3. The rearrangement joins TRDV2 to TRDJ1, with D maybe TRDD3 (6 bases). V lost 0 bases and J 0 bases, leaving 22 bases between the germline ends. The V gene's germline CDR1 is GEAIGNYY and CDR2 EKD. The CDR3 has 19 residues. The CDR3 is CACDTVEAGGTGYTDKLIF. In DNA, the CDR3 is TGTGCCTGTGACACCGTGGAGGCCGGGGGAACGGGCTACACCGATAAACTCATCTTT.

V is TRDV2 and J is TRDJ1, with TRDD3 matching 7 bases. Germline loops: CDR1 GEAIGNYY, CDR2 EKD. After removal of 4 bases from V and 0 bases from J, the junction contained 16 bases not matched to a gene. The CDR3 has 18 amino acids. CDR3 residues: CACEPLITGVQHTDKLIF. DNA for the CDR3: TGTGCCTGTGAACCTCTTATTACTGGGGTGCAACACACCGATAAACTCATCTTT.